Below, 21 T cell receptor beta chains from the same sample are listed, as sequenced in a study of blood T cell repertoires in COVID-19. The assay was immunoSEQ multiplex PCR, and TCRdb's table has in-frame clones only and misses some. The sample includes about 120,000 clones, 80% to 90% seen only once; the top ten take approximately 27%. The sample was peripheral blood. The receptors come from a man in his sixties or seventies with active or convalescent COVID-19.

This clone was observed once. The chain carries TRBV7-9 and TRBJ1-1; possible D gene TRBD1, 5 bases. This CDR3 spans 14 amino acids. CDR1 and CDR2 from the germline V gene are SEHNR and FQNEAQ (reference sequence). Trimming stripped 5 bases from V and 1 base from J, with 11 bases between. The CDR3 nucleotides read TGTGCCAGCAGCGGCGGGACGGAGAACACTGAAGCTTTCTTT. Translation gives CASSGGTENTEAFF.

Points on this clone: It may be a read error: a sequence one base away is much more abundant. Within the sample, other DNA sequences also encode this same CDR3. V and J are TRBV13 and TRBJ2-7; 7 nucleotides line up with TRBD2. The germline V gene has CDR1 PRHDT and CDR2 FYEKMQ (reference sequence). The CDR3 is made up of 15 amino acids. With 6 bases clipped from V and 2 bases from J, the junction kept 10 bases outside the gene matches. As DNA, the CDR3 is TGTGCCAGCAGGTCCGGGGGAGGGTTAACCTACGAGCAGTACTTC. Translating gives CASRSGGGLTYEQYF.

This rearrangement joins TRBV28 to TRBJ1-6; TRBD1 might be the D (6 bases). The CDR3 has 15 amino acids. CDR1 is MDHEN, CDR2 SYDVKM, per germline. The V and J ends lost 4 bases and 8 bases respectively, with 15 bases between them. Here the CDR3 reads CASSSGTPEDSPLHF. DNA of the CDR3: TGTGCCAGCAGTTCGGGGACACCCGAGGATTCACCCCTCCACTTT.

This clone was picked up a small number of times. The chain is built from TRBV2 and TRBJ1-5; D possibly corresponds to TRBD1 (6 bases). V shed 11 bases and J shed 5 bases, with 13 bases lying between them. Looked up from germline, CDR1 is SNHLY and CDR2 is FYNNEI. This CDR3 region has 12 residues. The CDR3 spells CAEGGGDQPQHF. Here the CDR3 DNA reads TGTGCCGAGGGAGGGGGTGATCAGCCCCAGCATTTT. Together with reference TRBV2 and TRBJ1-5, the CDR3 gives the full variable domain: EPEVTQTPSHQVTQMGQEVILRCVPISNHLYFYWYRQILGQKVEFLVSFYNNEISEKSEIFDDQFSVERPDGSNFTLKIRSTKLEDSAMYFCAEGGGDQPQHFGDGTRLSIL.

The V and J genes are TRBV12-3 or TRBV12-4 and TRBJ2-7, with D perhaps TRBD2 (5 bases). V was clipped by 6 bases and J by 6 bases, with 9 bases between them. This CDR3 is built from 11 residues. The CDR3 here is CASSYTSEQYF. The CDR3, as DNA: TGTGCCAGCAGCTACACTAGCGAGCAGTACTTC.

The CDR3 coding sequence is TGTGCCAGCAGCTTAAAGGCCAGGGGGCTCTCTGGGGCCAACGTCCTGACTTTC. Its translation: CASSLKARGLSGANVLTF. The chain employs TRBV7-3 and TRBJ2-6; the match to TRBD1 covers 8 bases. Looked up from germline, CDR1 is SGHTA and CDR2 is FQGTGA. Germline trimming cut 1 base from V and 0 bases from J; bases unmatched to any gene: 5. The CDR3 has 18 amino acids. Full variable domain (missing parts from reference TRBV7-3 and TRBJ2-6): GAGVSQTPSNKVTEKGKYVELRCDPISGHTALYWYRQSLGQGPEFLIYFQGTGAADDSGLPNDRFFAVRPEGSVSTLKIQRTERGDSAVYLCASSLKARGLSGANVLTFGAGSRLTVL.

The sample holds a few counts of this clone. This rearrangement joins TRBV7-9 to TRBJ2-3; 14 bases match TRBD2. CDR1 and CDR2 (germline): SEHNR, FQNEAQ (reference sequence). Unmatched junction bases numbered 6, after V lost 5 bases and J lost 5 bases. This CDR3 contains 16 residues. CDR3 region: CASSKGTSGSIDTQYF. The CDR3 DNA sequence: TGTGCCAGCAGCAAAGGGACTAGCGGGAGTATAGATACGCAGTATTTT.

A remark on this clone: An end of the junction differs from the germline gene, which may be a read error. The chain joins TRBV7-7 to TRBJ2-5; the D gene is possibly TRBD1 (6 bases). Germline CDR1 is SSHAT and CDR2 is FNYEAQ (reference sequence). The CDR3 consists of 16 residues. CDR3 nucleotide sequence: TGTGCTAGCAGCTTCCAACTACCAGGGGTTGGGGAGACCCAGTACTTC. This gives the protein CASSFQLPGVGETQYF.

In its sample, this clone was seen a few times. The chain carries TRBV30 and TRBJ1-1; D gene uncertain. Trimming removed 4 bases at V and 0 bases at J, with 24 bases between. Germline CDR1 is GTSNPN and CDR2 is SVGIG (reference sequence). This CDR3 has 18 residues. The CDR3 coding sequence is TGTGCCTGGAAGGTGGCGGGAGGGATGGGATTAGTGAACACTGAAGCTTTCTTT. Protein: CAWKVAGGMGLVNTEAFF.

The genes are TRBV19 and TRBJ1-4, with 8 bases matching TRBD1. CDR1 LNHDA and CDR2 SQIVND come from the germline V gene (reference sequence). Trimming at V came to 6 bases and at J to 7 bases, leaving 13 bases not matched to a gene. The length of the CDR3 is 16 residues. The CDR3 coding sequence is TGTGCCAGTAGCCCCTACCCGGGACAGGTCCGTGAAAAACTGTTTTTT. It specifies CASSPYPGQVREKLFF. The whole variable domain, remainder taken from reference TRBV19 and TRBJ1-4, is DGGITQSPKYLFRKEGQNVTLSCEQNLNHDAMYWYRQDPGQGLRLIYYSQIVNDFQKGDIAEGYSVSREKKESFPLTVTSAQKNPTAFYLCASSPYPGQVREKLFFGSGTQLSVL.

V is TRBV28 and J is TRBJ1-2, with 9 bases matching TRBD1. The ends lost 3 bases at V and 7 bases at J; junction bases unmatched: 6. Germline CDR1 MDHEN, CDR2 SYDVKM. This CDR3 is built from 14 residues. CDR3 DNA: TGTGCCAGCAGTTTGCCGACAGGGGGAATTGGCTACACCTTC. Translation gives CASSLPTGGIGYTF.

The V call is TRBV9, the J call TRBJ2-6; 10 bases line up with TRBD1. Germline CDR1 and CDR2: SGDLS and YYNGEE. V was clipped by 3 bases and J by 0 bases; unmatched bases: 3. The CDR3 runs 17 residues. The CDR3 loop reads CASSGTGGHSGANVLTF. CDR3 in DNA: TGTGCCAGCAGCGGGACAGGGGGACACTCTGGGGCCAACGTCCTGACTTTC. The full variable domain, rest sourced from reference TRBV9 and TRBJ2-6, is DSGVTQTPKHLITATGQRVTLRCSPRSGDLSVYWYQQSLDQGLQFLIQYYNGEERAKGNILERFSAQQFPDLHSELNLSSLELGDSALYFCASSGTGGHSGANVLTFGAGSRLTVL.

This chain connects TRBV11-2 to TRBJ2-1; 10 nucleotides agree with TRBD2. The CDR3 is made up of 18 amino acids. CDR1 is SGHAT and CDR2 is FQNNGV in the germline V gene. V shed 4 bases and J 4 bases; nucleotides not matched to a gene: 13. For the CDR3, the DNA is TGTGCCAGCAGCTCTCCCATTTCTAGCGGGAGCACTTACAATGAGCAGTTCTTC. Translating gives CASSSPISSGSTYNEQFF. Based on the CDR3 plus reference TRBV11-2 and TRBJ2-1, the full variable domain is EAGVAQSPRYKIIEKRQSVAFWCNPISGHATLYWYQQILGQGPKLLIQFQNNGVVDDSQLPKDRFSAERLKGVDSTLKIQPAKLEDSAVYLCASSSPISSGSTYNEQFFGPGTRLTVL.

J is TRBJ1-3 and V is TRBV3-1 (or the pseudogene TRBV3-2); D unresolved. V shed 4 bases and J shed 4 bases, with 14 bases lying between them. The CDR3 is 15 amino acids. Germline V gene sequence: CDR1 LGHDT, CDR2 YNNKEL (reference sequence). CDR3: CASSPNNRGGNTIYF. In nucleotides, the CDR3 is TGTGCCAGCAGCCCTAATAATAGAGGAGGAAACACCATATATTTT.

The CDR3 DNA reads TGTGCCAGCAGCCTCTCGGGAGGTATCGGTGGCTACACCTTC. Protein sequence: CASSLSGGIGGYTF. This rearrangement joins TRBV9 to TRBJ1-2; D is unresolved. This CDR3 spans 14 amino acids. The germline gives CDR1 SGDLS, CDR2 YYNGEE. The V and J ends lost 4 bases and 7 bases respectively, with 17 bases between them.

The gene calls are TRBV18 and TRBJ2-6; tentative D call: TRBD2 (6 bases). The V gene's germline CDR1 is KGHSH and CDR2 LQKENI. The V end lost 5 bases, the J end lost 0 bases, and 23 bases lay between the germline ends. The CDR3 consists of 20 residues. The chain's CDR3 is CASSTRGSGGILSGANVLTF. The DNA for the CDR3 is TGTGCCAGCTCAACCCGGGGTAGCGGAGGTATACTCTCTGGGGCCAACGTCCTGACTTTC.

This clone was seen once. This chain joins TRBV18 and TRBJ2-7, with 12 bases fitting TRBD2. In germline, CDR1 is KGHSH, CDR2 LQKENI. The CDR3 runs to 14 residues. V was pared by 3 bases and J by 5 bases, with 2 bases of the junction left unmatched. The CDR3 DNA is TGTGCCAGCTCACCGAGACTAGCGGGAGACGAGCAGTACTTC. This gives the protein CASSPRLAGDEQYF.

This chain uses TRBV5-4 with TRBJ1-6, with D perhaps matching TRBD1 (5 bases). V was cut by 3 bases and J by 8 bases, with 12 bases left in between. CDR3 length equals 14 residues. In germline, CDR1 is SGHNT, CDR2 YYREEE (reference sequence). The CDR3 bases are TGTGCCAGCAGCTCTCGACAGTCCGATTCACCCCTCCACTTT. It specifies CASSSRQSDSPLHF. The full variable domain, its missing parts supplied by reference TRBV5-4 and TRBJ1-6, is ETGVTQSPTHLIKTRGQQVTLRCSSQSGHNTVSWYQQALGQGPQFIFQYYREEENGRGNFPPRFSGLQFPNYSSELNVNALELDDSALYLCASSSRQSDSPLHFGNGTRLTVT.

CDR3 region: CASSSGSLSTDTQYF. DNA of the CDR3: TGTGCCAGCAGCTCCGGGAGTTTGAGCACAGATACGCAGTATTTT. The gene calls are TRBV7-9 and TRBJ2-3, with a possible D match to TRBD2 (6 bases). V was shortened by 4 bases and J by 0 bases, with 11 bases between the two germline ends. The CDR3 runs to 15 residues. Germline values: CDR1 SEHNR, CDR2 FQNEAQ (reference sequence).

This chain links TRBV30 with TRBJ2-7, with D perhaps TRBD1 (5 bases). CDR3 size: 12 residues. Trimming left V 7 bases short and J 3 bases short, with 13 bases between. Germline CDR1 is GTSNPN and CDR2 is SVGIG (reference sequence). As DNA, the CDR3 is TGTGCCTATGGGTCAGGGATCTACGAGCAGTACTTC. Its translation is CAYGSGIYEQYF.

V and J are TRBV14 and TRBJ2-3; 8 bases match TRBD2. Germline V gene data show CDR1 as SGHDN and CDR2 as FVKESK. Trimming cost V 0 bases and J 6 bases; bases outside gene matches: 11. CDR3 length: 17 amino acids. CDR3 bases: TGTGCCAGCAGCCAAGATCGGGGGGGGTTTCGCCGTGATACGCAGTATTTT. Translation gives CASSQDRGGFRRDTQYF.